The 13 T cell receptor beta chains in this list originate from one sample, sequenced in a study of cytomegalovirus exposure and HLA in healthy donors. This PCR relied on a set of 60 Vbeta primers and 13 Jbeta primers. The protocol was immunoSEQ multiplex PCR, while the TCRdb copy is restricted to in-frame clones and leaves out a portion. The sample has about 120,000 clones, 81% seen once. Sequenced sample: PBMCs. Receptor source: a man younger than 35 in good health and CMV-seropositive.

The chain recombines TRBV2 with TRBJ1-1, with 7 bases that match TRBD1. Germline V gene sequence: CDR1 SNHLY, CDR2 FYNNEI. The J segment lost 0 bases and the V segment lost 7 bases, leaving 5 bases of the junction unmatched. The length of the CDR3 is 14 residues. The CDR3 DNA reads TGTGCCAGCACCAACAGGGGACTGAACACTGAAGCTTTCTTT. As protein: CASTNRGLNTEAFF. The complete variable domain, with remaining parts taken from reference TRBV2 and TRBJ1-1, reads EPEVTQTPSHQVTQMGQEVILRCVPISNHLYFYWYRQILGQKVEFLVSFYNNEISEKSEIFDDQFSVERPDGSNFTLKIRSTKLEDSAMYFCASTNRGLNTEAFFGQGTRLTVV.

This chain connects TRBV15 to TRBJ1-4, with 9 nucleotides matching TRBD1. The V gene's germline CDR1 is LNHNV and CDR2 YYDKDF (reference sequence). This CDR3 is 15 amino acids long. Unmatched junction bases numbered 3, after V lost 1 base and J lost 6 bases. CDR3 residues: CATSRGDREDEKLFF. The CDR3 DNA sequence: TGTGCCACCAGCAGAGGGGACAGGGAAGATGAAAAACTGTTTTTT.

V gene TRBV25-1 combines with J gene TRBJ2-3; D is perhaps TRBD2 (5 bases). V was trimmed by 1 base and J by 2 bases, leaving 10 bases between them. The germline V gene has CDR1 MGHDK and CDR2 SYGVNS. The CDR3 loop spans 15 amino acids. CDR3 residues: CASSESGNNTDTQYF. Written as DNA, the CDR3 is TGTGCCAGCAGTGAATCCGGGAACAACACAGATACGCAGTATTTT.

A few counts support this clone. V and J are TRBV9 and TRBJ1-1, with a tentative D call TRBD1 (5 bases). The CDR3 extends over 17 amino acids. Germline CDR1 and CDR2: SGDLS and YYNGEE. V was trimmed by 4 bases and J by 1 base, leaving 20 bases between them. Here the CDR3 reads CASSIGQPWGENTEAFF. Written as DNA, the CDR3 is TGTGCCAGCAGCATAGGCCAACCATGGGGGGAGAACACTGAAGCTTTCTTT. The full variable domain, completed using reference TRBV9 and TRBJ1-1, is DSGVTQTPKHLITATGQRVTLRCSPRSGDLSVYWYQQSLDQGLQFLIQYYNGEERAKGNILERFSAQQFPDLHSELNLSSLELGDSALYFCASSIGQPWGENTEAFFGQGTRLTVV.

This clone appeared a single time. The chain combines TRBV7-8 with TRBJ1-1, with D perhaps TRBD1 (6 bases). V dropped 4 bases and J dropped 1 base, with 10 bases sitting between them. This CDR3 has 14 residues. CDR1 is SGHVS and CDR2 is FQNEAQ in the germline V gene. CDR3 in amino acids: CASSWEQGNTEAFF. Written as DNA, the CDR3 is TGTGCCAGCAGCTGGGAACAGGGGAACACTGAAGCTTTCTTT.

This clone was detected only once. Other DNA sequences in the same sample also yield this CDR3. This chain joins TRBV6-1 and TRBJ2-7, with D tentatively TRBD2 (6 bases). Per the germline V gene, CDR1 is MNHNS and CDR2 is SASEGT. The CDR3 loop spans 18 amino acids. Trimming removed 0 bases from V and 1 base from J, with 19 bases in between. The CDR3 sequence: CASSEAGRTGHRSYEQYF. DNA for the CDR3: TGTGCCAGCAGTGAAGCGGGGAGGACGGGGCATCGGTCCTACGAGCAGTACTTC.

The chain links TRBV7-8 to TRBJ2-5; TRBD2 matches 13 bases. Per germline, CDR1 SGHVS and CDR2 FQNEAQ. The CDR3 loop spans 16 amino acids. J lost 4 bases, V lost 3 bases, and 5 bases had no gene match. CDR3 in DNA: TGTGCCAGCAGCTTTCTCCGGACTAGCGGGAGAGAGACCCAGTACTTC. It is translated as CASSFLRTSGRETQYF.

This sequence joins TRBV29-1 and TRBJ2-5; 9 bases agree with TRBD2. The CDR3 is 12 amino acids. CDR1 SQVTM and CDR2 ANQGSEA come from the germline V gene. The V and J ends lost 7 bases and 6 bases, in that order; junction bases with no gene match: 6. DNA for the CDR3: TGCAGCGCCGGACTAGCGCGTCAGACCCAGTACTTC. This translates into CSAGLARQTQYF.

The chain links TRBV19 to TRBJ1-5; tentative D call: TRBD1 (6 bases). V lost 5 bases, J lost 4 bases, and 15 bases lay in between. Germline CDR1 is LNHDA and CDR2 is SQIVND (reference sequence). There are 15 residues in the CDR3. The CDR3 region is CASSSQTGENQPQHF. Written as DNA, the CDR3 is TGTGCCAGTAGTTCCCAGACAGGCGAAAATCAGCCCCAGCATTTT. The full variable domain, rest sourced from reference TRBV19 and TRBJ1-5, is DGGITQSPKYLFRKEGQNVTLSCEQNLNHDAMYWYRQDPGQGLRLIYYSQIVNDFQKGDIAEGYSVSREKKESFPLTVTSAQKNPTAFYLCASSSQTGENQPQHFGDGTRLSIL.

The gene calls are TRBV28 and TRBJ1-1; the match to TRBD1 covers 7 bases. Germline V gene data show CDR1 as MDHEN and CDR2 as SYDVKM. The CDR3 extends over 13 amino acids. V shed 7 bases, J shed 2 bases, and the junction held 4 bases outside the gene matches. This CDR3 reads CASTRGGNTEAFF. CDR3 coding DNA: TGTGCCAGCACAAGAGGGGGCAACACTGAAGCTTTCTTT.

This chain links TRBV19 with TRBJ2-1; 12 bases agree with TRBD2. Germline V gives CDR1 LNHDA, CDR2 SQIVND (reference sequence). V dropped 3 bases and J dropped 6; count of bases not matched to a gene: 6. CDR3 length: 16 residues. The CDR3 loop is CASSIPGLAGVNEQFF. Written as DNA, the CDR3 is TGTGCCAGTAGTATTCCGGGACTAGCGGGTGTCAATGAGCAGTTCTTC. Looking up the rest from reference TRBV19 and TRBJ2-1 gives the full variable domain: DGGITQSPKYLFRKEGQNVTLSCEQNLNHDAMYWYRQDPGQGLRLIYYSQIVNDFQKGDIAEGYSVSREKKESFPLTVTSAQKNPTAFYLCASSIPGLAGVNEQFFGPGTRLTVL.

This clone was seen a handful of times. V gene TRBV10-3 combines with J gene TRBJ1-5; no clear D gene. The CDR3 has 14 residues. With 8 bases removed from V and 4 bases from J, the gap between germline ends came to 15 bases. Germline CDR1 reads ENHRY; CDR2 reads SYGVKD. Written as DNA, the CDR3 is TGTGCCATCGGGCAGGACGGGATTAATCAGCCCCAGCATTTT. Protein product: CAIGQDGINQPQHF.

In its sample, this clone was seen once. The chain joins TRBV7-2 to TRBJ1-1, with D uncertain. CDR1 and CDR2 from the germline V gene are SGHTA and FQGNSA. V lost 4 bases and J lost 3, with 15 bases in between. The CDR3 runs 15 residues. In nucleotides, the CDR3 is TGTGCCAGCAGCTCCGTCGGGTATTCGGACACTGAAGCTTTCTTT. It codes for CASSSVGYSDTEAFF.